This TCR beta chain appears in the sequencing data of a study of blood T cells in healthy people across ages. A J-beta primer mix and a sample-barcoded 5' primer were used in a second PCR of roughly 6 to 12 cycles. TCRdb reprocessed the 5' RACE reads with MiXCR, giving one entry per CDR3 protein. The profile shows about 1.8 million distinct CDR3 sequences, around 50% of them singletons. The total RNA that was extracted per sample amounted to at least 6 micrograms. Study conclusions and caveats: It was not possible, with unsorted PBMCs, to conclusively compare naive and antigen-experienced cells. Per million T cells, TCR beta diversity dropped about linearly as age rose.

Of note for this clonotype: The target antigen is unknown.

The CDR3 consists of 15 residues. Germline CDR1 MNHEY, CDR2 SVGAGI. Trimming took off 2 bases at V and 4 bases at J, with 12 bases between the two ends. What was sequenced was blood. The sequence derives from a woman aged 40 to 50 in good health. This chain uses TRBV6-5 with TRBJ2-1, with D perhaps matching TRBD1 (6 bases). CDR3 amino acids: CASSYPGHPYNEQFF. The CDR3 nucleotides read TGTGCCAGCAGTTACCCGGGACACCCGTACAATGAGCAGTTCTTC.